The 26 T cell receptor beta chains given below trace back to one sample, sequenced in a study of T cells in localized non-small cell lung cancer. Profiled with immunoSEQ multiplex PCR; TCRdb holds only in-frame clones, not every one. Here the sample spans 70,000 to 90,000 clones, 70% to 90% being singletons. The sequencing used peripheral blood, collected before any cancer treatment. These receptors originate from an older female donor with stage I lung adenocarcinoma.

The chain joins TRBV27 to TRBJ1-4; D is possibly TRBD1 (5 bases). CDR3 length: 15 amino acids. The V end was cut by 6 bases, the J end by 6 bases, with 17 bases between. The germline V gene encodes CDR1 MNHEY and CDR2 SMNVEV (reference sequence). The CDR3: CASSRTALRDEKLFF. CDR3 coding DNA: TGTGCCAGCAGCAGAACAGCCCTCAGGGATGAAAAACTGTTTTTT.

The V gene is TRBV18, the J gene TRBJ1-2; D is perhaps TRBD1 (5 bases). CDR1 is KGHSH, CDR2 LQKENI, per germline. Trimming removed 4 bases at V and 3 bases at J, with 15 bases between. This CDR3 has 15 residues. The chain's CDR3 is CASSLTAGTDYGYTF. The CDR3 region has the DNA TGTGCCAGCTCACTGACAGCCGGGACGGACTATGGCTACACCTTC.

The CDR3 loop is CASSLIGTVTDTQYF. The CDR3 nucleotides are TGTGCCAGCAGCTTAATTGGTACAGTGACAGATACGCAGTATTTT. The rearrangement uses TRBV7-3 and TRBJ2-3; D uncertain. V shed 1 base and J shed 3 bases, with 11 bases lying between them. This CDR3 is 15 amino acids long. CDR1 SGHTA and CDR2 FQGTGA come from the germline V gene.

This clone was recorded once. The rearrangement uses TRBV27 and TRBJ2-1, with 8 bases fitting TRBD2. V was clipped by 8 bases and J by 2 bases; unmatched bases: 5. CDR3 size: 14 residues. Germline CDR1 MNHEY, CDR2 SMNVEV (reference sequence). CDR3 protein: CASQAGRAYNEQFF. The CDR3 DNA follows: TGTGCCAGCCAGGCCGGGAGGGCCTACAATGAGCAGTTCTTC.

V usage is TRBV7-8 and J usage is TRBJ1-5; D may be TRBD1 (5 bases). The CDR3 extends over 14 amino acids. V dropped 4 bases and J dropped 2 bases, with 9 bases sitting between them. Germline CDR1 reads SGHVS; CDR2 reads FQNEAQ. The CDR3 here is CASSWGGGNQPQHF. The DNA of the CDR3 is TGTGCCAGCAGCTGGGGAGGGGGCAATCAGCCCCAGCATTTT.

This chain uses TRBV5-1 with TRBJ2-1, with 9 bases fitting TRBD2. Germline V gene lookup returns CDR1 SGHRS and CDR2 YFSETQ. The CDR3 contains 16 residues. Trimming at V came to 4 bases and at J to 0 bases, leaving 5 bases not matched to a gene. The chain's CDR3 is CASSPSGAPSYNEQFF. CDR3 nucleotide sequence: TGCGCCAGCAGCCCTAGCGGGGCCCCCTCCTACAATGAGCAGTTCTTC.

The chain uses TRBV7-2 and TRBJ2-3; D unclear. V was clipped by 5 bases and J by 7 bases, with 13 bases between them. CDR1 is SGHTA, CDR2 FQGNSA, per germline. The CDR3 length is 13 residues. In DNA form, the CDR3 reads TGTGCCAGCAGCCTTTTATCCACCCATACGCAGTATTTT. This translates into CASSLLSTHTQYF.

The chain joins TRBV6-1 to TRBJ2-7; D ambiguous. Germline V CDR1 and CDR2: MNHNS, SASEGT. Trimming took 4 bases from V and 6 from J, leaving 16 bases between them. The CDR3 length is 14 residues. The CDR3 reads CASSGLVGHGEQYF. CDR3 DNA: TGTGCCAGCAGTGGGTTAGTCGGGCATGGCGAGCAGTACTTC.

This chain joins TRBV5-1 and TRBJ1-1, with D perhaps TRBD1 (6 bases). Germline values: CDR1 SGHRS, CDR2 YFSETQ. There are 15 residues in the CDR3. V shed 3 bases and J shed 1 base, with 13 bases lying between them. The DNA for the CDR3 is TGCGCCAGCAGCTCTGGGGGCTCGGGGAACACTGAAGCTTTCTTT. Its protein is CASSSGGSGNTEAFF.

This chain joins TRBV10-3 and TRBJ2-2; maybe TRBD1 (5 bases). Germline V lookup: CDR1 ENHRY, CDR2 SYGVKD. V lost 10 bases, J lost 5 bases, and 14 bases lay in between. The CDR3 sequence is 13 residues long. The CDR3, as DNA: TGTGCCACCACTTTAGGGGAAACCGGGGAGCTGTTTTTT. Translation: CATTLGETGELFF.

The chain recombines TRBV28 with TRBJ1-3; TRBD1 matches 7 bases. The CDR3 is 16 amino acids. The V gene end was trimmed by 4 bases and the J gene end by 0 bases; junction bases not matched to a gene: 6. The germline V gene has CDR1 MDHEN and CDR2 SYDVKM. CDR3 in DNA: TGTGCCAGCAGTTCGACCCGACAGGGCTCTGGAAACACCATATATTTT. Its translation is CASSSTRQGSGNTIYF.

In its sample, this clone was seen once. The rearrangement joins TRBV25-1 to TRBJ1-1, with TRBD1 as a possible D gene (6 bases). This CDR3 spans 14 amino acids. Trimming took off 11 bases at V and 10 bases at J, with 26 bases between the two ends. CDR1 MGHDK and CDR2 SYGVNS come from the germline V gene. The CDR3 protein is CADPVEDSFVGAFF. The CDR3 DNA follows: TGTGCCGATCCAGTTGAGGACAGCTTTGTCGGAGCTTTCTTT.

This clone was picked up one time. The chain's CDR3 is CASSLDSGTSSYEQYF. The CDR3 DNA is TGTGCCAGCAGCTTAGACTCCGGGACTTCCTCATACGAGCAGTACTTC. The chain uses TRBV7-2 and TRBJ2-7; possible D gene TRBD2, 6 bases. Looked up from germline, CDR1 is SGHTA and CDR2 is FQGNSA. V lost 1 base and J 4 bases, leaving 17 bases between the germline ends. CDR3 length equals 16 residues.

The J gene is TRBJ2-2, the V gene TRBV7-2; 11 positions match TRBD2. The germline V gene has CDR1 SGHTA and CDR2 FQGNSA. The V segment lost 3 bases and the J segment 7 bases; nucleotides outside the gene matches: 4. The CDR3 runs to 15 residues. CDR3 loop: CASSFRLAGNGELFF. The CDR3 region has the DNA TGTGCCAGCAGCTTTAGACTAGCGGGAAACGGGGAGCTGTTTTTT.

The V call is TRBV4-3, the J call TRBJ2-3; D gene ambiguous. Trimming cost V 0 bases and J 4 bases, with 11 bases left between them. CDR1 is LGHNA, CDR2 YSLEER, per germline. The CDR3 loop spans 15 amino acids. The CDR3 DNA sequence: TGCGCCAGCAGCCAAGACCTTGGGCCCCCAGATACGCAGTATTTT. As protein: CASSQDLGPPDTQYF.

V usage is TRBV10-3 and J usage is TRBJ1-1, with no clear D. Germline CDR1 and CDR2: ENHRY and SYGVKD. The CDR3 runs 14 residues. Deletions cut 8 bases from V and 3 bases from J, with 16 bases between. DNA of the CDR3: TGTGCCATCCGCCAACCGGAGGGCTACACTGAAGCTTTCTTT. Protein product: CAIRQPEGYTEAFF.

About this clone itself: Germline is not matched at one junction end, which may reflect a read error. V usage is TRBV7-7 and J usage is TRBJ2-5; 9 bases line up with TRBD1. Germline V lookup: CDR1 SSHAT, CDR2 FNYEAQ (reference sequence). The CDR3 is made up of 14 amino acids. The CDR3 spells CASSPQGAGETQYF. CDR3 sequence (DNA): TGTGCTAGCAGTCCACAGGGGGCAGGGGAGACCCAGTACTTC. Complete variable domain (other parts from reference TRBV7-7 and TRBJ2-5): GAGVSQSPRYKVTKRGQDVTLRCDPISSHATLYWYQQALGQGPEFLTYFNYEAQPDKSGLPSDRFSAERPEGSISTLTIQRTEQRDSAMYRCASSPQGAGETQYFGPGTRLLVL.

This chain joins TRBV6-5 and TRBJ2-1; 9 nucleotides agree with TRBD2. J gave up 3 bases and V 6 bases, and 6 bases lay outside the gene matches. Germline values: CDR1 MNHEY, CDR2 SVGAGI. CDR3 size: 15 residues. CDR3 loop: CASRGSGSLYNEQFF. In DNA, the CDR3 is TGTGCCAGCAGGGGTAGCGGGAGTCTCTACAATGAGCAGTTCTTC.

The sample holds one count of this clone. The rearrangement joins TRBV9 to TRBJ2-3, with TRBD1 identical over 7 bases. Germline CDR1 and CDR2: SGDLS and YYNGEE. Trimming removed 0 bases from V and 2 bases from J; junction bases left unmatched: 6. CDR3 length equals 16 residues. The CDR3 loop is CASSVAHRGTTDTQYF. Here the CDR3 DNA reads TGTGCCAGCAGCGTAGCCCACAGGGGCACCACAGATACGCAGTATTTT.

The V gene is TRBV19, the J gene TRBJ2-2; 13 nucleotides agree with TRBD2. Germline assignment: CDR1 LNHDA and CDR2 SQIVND (reference sequence). The CDR3 is 18 amino acids. V gave up 3 bases and J gave up 1 base; unmatched junction bases: 5. CDR3 in amino acids: CASSMTSGRIGNTGELFF. CDR3 DNA sequence: TGTGCCAGTAGTATGACTAGCGGGAGGATAGGGAACACCGGGGAGCTGTTTTTT. Supplemented by reference TRBV19 and TRBJ2-2, the full variable domain reads DGGITQSPKYLFRKEGQNVTLSCEQNLNHDAMYWYRQDPGQGLRLIYYSQIVNDFQKGDIAEGYSVSREKKESFPLTVTSAQKNPTAFYLCASSMTSGRIGNTGELFFGEGSRLTVL.

The CDR3 coding sequence is TGTGCCAGCAGCTTATGGGGGCCCTACAATGAGCAGTTCTTC. Translation gives CASSLWGPYNEQFF. The genes are TRBV11-2 and TRBJ2-1; TRBD1 is a possible D gene (6 bases). CDR1 and CDR2 (germline): SGHAT, FQNNGV. CDR3 length: 14 residues. V lost 2 bases to trimming and J lost 2 bases, with 7 bases between them.

The rearrangement uses TRBV25-1 and TRBJ2-5; D is perhaps TRBD2 (5 bases). In germline, CDR1 is MGHDK, CDR2 SYGVNS. The CDR3 spans 14 residues. Trimming took 6 bases from V and 5 from J, leaving 16 bases between them. The CDR3 DNA follows: TGTGCCAGCAGCCGCTCGATTCGCGGGGAGACCCAGTACTTC. Protein: CASSRSIRGETQYF.

The rearrangement uses TRBV5-1 and TRBJ1-4; TRBD1 matches 10 bases. This CDR3 spans 15 amino acids. J lost 7 bases, V lost 4 bases, and 7 bases had no gene match. Germline V CDR1 and CDR2: SGHRS, YFSETQ. CDR3 region: CASSLRTGGGEKLFF. CDR3 sequence (DNA): TGCGCCAGCAGCCTCAGGACAGGGGGAGGTGAAAAACTGTTTTTT.

This clone showed up just a few times. This CDR3 reads CASSHPPDTQYF. The CDR3 bases are TGTGCCAGCAGTCACCCACCAGATACGCAGTATTTT. The chain employs TRBV7-9 and TRBJ2-3; D gene uncertain. The CDR3 is made up of 12 amino acids. CDR1 and CDR2 (germline): SEHNR, FQNEAQ (reference sequence). The ends were cut back, 6 bases at V and 4 bases at J, with 8 bases in the middle.

The CDR3 nucleotides read TGTGCCAGCCGCAGACAGGGGACTAGCACAGATACGCAGTATTTT. Its protein is CASRRQGTSTDTQYF. The V call is TRBV7-3, the J call TRBJ2-3; 8 nucleotides align to TRBD1. CDR3 length: 15 residues. In germline, CDR1 is SGHTA, CDR2 FQGTGA. Trimming cost V 8 bases and J 0 bases; bases outside gene matches: 7.

The gene calls are TRBV23-1 and TRBJ2-3; D remains ambiguous. TRBV23-1 is identified as an open reading frame with a role that is uncertain. V lost 2 bases and J 0 bases, leaving 12 bases between the germline ends. This CDR3 has 16 residues. CDR3: CASSQGLCASTDTQYF. The CDR3 nucleotides are TGCGCCAGCAGTCAAGGATTATGCGCCAGCACAGATACGCAGTATTTT.